This T cell receptor beta chain was found in a study of T cells after somatic rescue of genetic block. This clone was observed once. Using immunoSEQ multiplex PCR, the repertoire was profiled, and TCRdb retains in-frame clones only, with some absent. The table includes around 100,000 clones, about nine tenths detected once. Source material: peripheral blood mononuclear cells (PBMCs). The source of this sequence is a woman younger than 30.

The DNA for the CDR3 is TGTGCCAGCAGCTCCTTTGAACCCCTGGAGATCGAACACTATGGCTACACCTTC. Translated, it gives CASSSFEPLEIEHYGYTF. The rearrangement joins TRBV13 to TRBJ1-2; D is unresolved. The CDR3 has 18 amino acids. Per the germline V gene, CDR1 is PRHDT and CDR2 is FYEKMQ (reference sequence). Trimming pared 4 bases from V and 3 bases from J, leaving 24 bases between.